These T cell receptor delta chains were read from a single sample in a study of Vδ1+ human thymocytes. TCRdb re-processed the multiplex PCR reads via CATT. Of about 73,000 delta-chain clones detected, around 35% appear once; the ten largest clones hold approximately 0.3%. The sequencing sample was made of Vdelta1+ gamma-delta thymocytes from the thymus. Receptors were obtained from a boy less than two years old who had congenital heart surgery. Each CDR3 is given with its conserved first and last residue. A D gene is named only where the DNA matches it firmly. Size values are once, few and many counts, or a class for expanded clones, and some rows have none.

>-|TRDD3|TRDJ1|TRDV1
TGTGCTCTTGGGGAATCTGCCGTACTGGGGATTAAGAGGACCGATAAACTCATCTTT
CALGESAVLGIKRTDKLIF
>few|TRDD3|TRDJ1|TRDV1
TGTGCTCTTGGGAAAAGAGGCTTCCCAATCACTGGGGGATACCTGCACACCGATAAACTCATCTTT
CALGKRGFPITGGYLHTDKLIF
>-|-|TRDJ1|TRDV1
-
CALLSYGCTGGDELIF
>few|-|TRDJ1|TRDV1
TGTGCTCTTGGGGGCCCCCTAGCCTACACCGATAAACTCATCTTT
CALGGPLAYTDKLIF
>-|-|TRDJ1|TRDV1
TGTGCTCTTGGGGATTTACCTTCCGAACTGGGGATGGGGTGCACCGATAAACTCATCTTT
CALGDLPSELGMGCTDKLIF
>-|TRDD3|TRDJ1|TRDV2
TGTGCCTGTGACACCGAAACTGGGGGATATTACACCGATAAACTCATCTTT
CACDTETGGYYTDKLIF
>-|TRDD3|TRDJ1|TRDV1
TGTGCTCTTGGGGAAGGGCTGGAGGTACTGGGGGACACCGATAAACTCATCTTT
CALGEGLEVLGDTDKLIF
>-|-|TRDJ1|TRDV1
TGTGCTCTTGGGGAACTCCGGCGGTTCCTTTCCATGGGGGGTTTCACCGATAAACTCATCTTT
CALGELRRFLSMGGFTDKLIF
>-|-|TRDJ1|TRDV2
TGTGCCTGTGACACCGGAGCCTTTCTAAAGAAACCCGATAAACTCATCTTT
CACDTGAFLKKPDKLIF
>-|TRDD3|TRDJ1|TRDV3
TGTGCCTTTAGGGACCGAACTGGGGGATACTGCTGGTACACCGATAAACTCATCTTT
CAFRDRTGGYCWYTDKLIF
>-|-|TRDJ1|TRDV1
TGTGCTCTTGGGGGTGATTACCCGTACACCGATAAATTCATCTTT
CALGGDYPYTDKFIF
>-|TRDD3|TRDJ1|TRDV1
TGTGCTCTTGGGGAACTCCGTCCTACGGTGCTGGGGGAAAGCGCGGGGTACGTTTTGACCGATAAACTCATCTTT
CALGELRPTVLGESAGYVLTDKLIF
>few|-|TRDJ1|TRDV1
TGTGCTCTTGGGGACCTAACCCACTTCCTACCGTACTGGGGAGAGACCGATAAACTCATCTTT
CALGDLTHFLPYWGETDKLIF
>-|TRDD3|TRDJ1|TRDV1
TGTGCTCTTGGGGAACCTCCTGAGCTGGGGGATTCCCCACCCGATAAACTCATCTTT
CALGEPPELGDSPPDKLIF
>few|TRDD3|TRDJ1|TRDV1
TGTGCTCTTGGGGATCATGGCTTCCTACCGCATACTGGGGGATACACAGATAAACTCATCTTT
CALGDHGFLPHTGGYTDKLIF
>few|-|TRDJ1|TRDV1
TGTGCTCTTGGGGGCCCTTGTTACTTTTTCGGTTCCTGCACCGATAAACTCATCTTT
CALGGPCYFFGSCTDKLIF
>-|-|TRDJ1|TRDV1
TGTGCTCTTGGGGACCCCATCCGCGGCCCGAGTCGGTGCACCGATAAACTCATCTTT
CALGDPIRGPSRCTDKLIF
>-|TRDD3|TRDJ2|TRDV1
TGTGCTCTTGGGGACCCTTCCACGGGGGATACTCCGGTCTTGACAGCACAACTCTTCTTT
CALGDPSTGDTPVLTAQLFF
>few|TRDD3|TRDJ1|TRDV1
TGTGCTCTTGGGGAACTTTCTTTCCTACGTTTTAACTGGGGGATACGGGACACCGATAAACTCATCTTT
CALGELSFLRFNWGIRDTDKLIF
>few|TRDD3|TRDJ1|TRDV1
TGTGCTCTTGGGGGGTTTATACTGGGGAGCGTACAGGACACCGATAAACTCATCTTT
CALGGFILGSVQDTDKLIF
>few|TRDD3|TRDJ1|TRDV1
TGTGCTCTTGGGGGAACTTTGTCTCTACGCGCACCCTCGGTTCTACTGGGGGAAACGTACACCGATAAACTCATCTTT
CALGGTLSLRAPSVLLGETYTDKLIF
>few|TRDD3|TRDJ1|TRDV1
TGTGCTCTTGGGGAATCGCCAGTAAGACTGGGGGATTTGGACGATAAACTCATCTTT
CALGESPVRLGDLDDKLIF
>-|-|TRDJ1|TRDV1
TGTGCTCTTGGGGAACGTCCTCGTTTGACTGGGTTGAAACTAACCGATAAACTCATCTTT
CALGERPRLTGLKLTDKLIF
>-|-|TRDJ1|TRDV1
TGTGCTCTTGGGGAATTCCGACTTGGGGATCCCGATAAACTCATCTTT
CALGEFRLGDPDKLIF
>-|TRDD3|TRDJ1|TRAV29/DV5
TGTGCAGCAAGGAACGGGGGCTTCCACCCCCTTTGGTACTGGGGGATACGTCCCCCCGATAAACTCATCTTT
CAARNGGFHPLWYWGIRPPDKLIF
>-|-|TRDJ1|TRDV2
TGTGCCTACGAACCGTTACTGGGAGGACTCATCTTT
CAYEPLLGGLIF
>-|TRDD3|TRDJ1|TRDV1
TGTGCTCTTGGGGAAAGCAGTGTTGATGCTGGGGGATACGCCGATAAACTCATCTTT
CALGESSVDAGGYADKLIF
>-|TRDD3|TRDJ1|TRDV1
TGTGCTCTTGGGGAACGGATCCTACGGGGACTGGGGGCTTTATACACCGATAAACTCATCTTT
CALGERILRGLGALYTDKLIF
>few|-|TRDJ1|TRDV1
TGTGCTCTTGGGGAATGGAGTCCGCTAACCGATAAACTCATCTTT
CALGEWSPLTDKLIF
>-|-|TRDJ3|TRDV3
TGTGCCTCAACCACCCTGATGGTACAGAGCTCCTGGGACACCCGACAGATGTTTTTC
CASTTLMVQSSWDTRQMFF